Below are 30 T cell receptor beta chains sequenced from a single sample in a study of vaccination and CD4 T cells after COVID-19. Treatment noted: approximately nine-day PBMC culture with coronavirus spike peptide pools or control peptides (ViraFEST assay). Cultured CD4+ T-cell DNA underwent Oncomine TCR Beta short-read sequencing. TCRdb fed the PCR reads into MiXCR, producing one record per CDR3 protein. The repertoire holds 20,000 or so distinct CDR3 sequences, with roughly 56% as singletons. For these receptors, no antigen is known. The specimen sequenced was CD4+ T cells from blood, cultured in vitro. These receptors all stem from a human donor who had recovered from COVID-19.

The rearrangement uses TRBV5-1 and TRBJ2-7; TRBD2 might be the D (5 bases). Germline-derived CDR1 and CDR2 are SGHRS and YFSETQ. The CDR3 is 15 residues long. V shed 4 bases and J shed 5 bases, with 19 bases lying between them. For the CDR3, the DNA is TGCGCCAGCAGCCCGGGGAAGCCATTTTCCCACGAGCAGTACTTC. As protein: CASSPGKPFSHEQYF.

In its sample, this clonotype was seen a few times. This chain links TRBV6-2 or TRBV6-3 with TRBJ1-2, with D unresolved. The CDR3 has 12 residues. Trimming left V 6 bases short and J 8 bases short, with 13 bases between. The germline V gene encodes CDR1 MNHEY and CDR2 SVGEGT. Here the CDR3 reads CASRDPDSGYTF. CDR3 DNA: TGTGCCAGCAGGGACCCAGATAGCGGCTACACCTTC.

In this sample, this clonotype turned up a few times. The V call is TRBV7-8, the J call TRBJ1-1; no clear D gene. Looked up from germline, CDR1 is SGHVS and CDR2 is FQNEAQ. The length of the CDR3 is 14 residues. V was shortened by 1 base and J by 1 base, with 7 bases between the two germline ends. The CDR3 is CASSLVVGNTEAFF. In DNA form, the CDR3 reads TGTGCCAGCAGCTTAGTAGTAGGGAACACTGAAGCTTTCTTT. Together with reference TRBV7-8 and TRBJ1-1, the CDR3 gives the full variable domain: GAGVSQSPRYKVAKRGQDVALRCDPISGHVSLFWYQQALGQGPEFLTYFQNEAQLDKSGLPSDRFFAERPEGSVSTLKIQRTQQEDSAVYLCASSLVVGNTEAFFGQGTRLTVV.

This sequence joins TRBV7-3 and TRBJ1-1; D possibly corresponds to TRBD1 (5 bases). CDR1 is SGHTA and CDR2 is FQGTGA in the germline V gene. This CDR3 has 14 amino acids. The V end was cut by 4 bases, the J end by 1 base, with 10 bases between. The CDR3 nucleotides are TGTGCCAGCAGCTCAACGGGGGGGAACACTGAAGCTTTCTTT. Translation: CASSSTGGNTEAFF. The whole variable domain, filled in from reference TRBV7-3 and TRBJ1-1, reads GAGVSQTPSNKVTEKGKYVELRCDPISGHTALYWYRQSLGQGPEFLIYFQGTGAADDSGLPNDRFFAVRPEGSVSTLKIQRTERGDSAVYLCASSSTGGNTEAFFGQGTRLTVV.

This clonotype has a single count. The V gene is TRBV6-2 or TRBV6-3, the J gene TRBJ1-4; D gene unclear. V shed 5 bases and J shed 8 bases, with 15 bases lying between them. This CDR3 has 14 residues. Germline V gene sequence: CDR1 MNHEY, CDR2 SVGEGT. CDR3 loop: CASSTRRDGEKLFF. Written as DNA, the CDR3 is TGTGCCAGCAGTACCCGCCGAGATGGGGAAAAACTGTTTTTT.

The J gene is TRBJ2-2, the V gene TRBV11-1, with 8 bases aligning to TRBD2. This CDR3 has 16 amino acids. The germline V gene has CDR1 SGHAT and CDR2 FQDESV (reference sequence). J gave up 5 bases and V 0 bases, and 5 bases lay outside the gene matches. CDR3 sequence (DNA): TGTGCCAGCAGCTTAGCCGGGACTAGTAGGACCGGGGAGCTGTTTTTT. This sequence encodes CASSLAGTSRTGELFF.

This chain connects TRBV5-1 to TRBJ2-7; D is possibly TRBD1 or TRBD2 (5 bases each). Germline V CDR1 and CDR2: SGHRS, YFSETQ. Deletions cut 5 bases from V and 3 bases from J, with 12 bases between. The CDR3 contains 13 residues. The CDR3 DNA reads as TGCGCCAGCAGTTACGGGGCGAGCTACGAGCAGTACTTC. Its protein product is CASSYGASYEQYF.

CDR3 DNA: TGTGCCAGCTCACCGGGTTCTCAGCCCCAGCATTTT. Its protein product is CASSPGSQPQHF. The V call is TRBV18, the J call TRBJ1-5; no definite D call. Trimming pared 3 bases from V and 6 bases from J, leaving 6 bases between. The CDR3 consists of 12 residues. Germline V lookup: CDR1 KGHSH, CDR2 LQKENI. Using reference TRBV18 and TRBJ1-5 for the parts outside the CDR3, the full variable domain is NAGVMQNPRHLVRRRGQEARLRCSPMKGHSHVYWYRQLPEEGLKFMVYLQKENIIDESGMPKERFSAEFPKEGPSILRIQQVVRGDSAAYFCASSPGSQPQHFGDGTRLSIL.

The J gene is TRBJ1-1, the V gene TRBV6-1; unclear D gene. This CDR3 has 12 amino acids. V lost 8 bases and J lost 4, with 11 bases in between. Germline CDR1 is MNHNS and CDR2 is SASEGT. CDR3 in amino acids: CASSMDSTEAFF. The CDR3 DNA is TGTGCCAGCTCGATGGATAGCACTGAAGCTTTCTTT.

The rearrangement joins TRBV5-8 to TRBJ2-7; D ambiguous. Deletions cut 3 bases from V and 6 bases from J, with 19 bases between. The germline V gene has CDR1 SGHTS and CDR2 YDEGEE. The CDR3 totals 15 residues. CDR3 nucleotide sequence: TGTGCCAGCAGCTCCACCGTTGGAGCTCTCAGCGAGCAGTACTTC. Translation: CASSSTVGALSEQYF.

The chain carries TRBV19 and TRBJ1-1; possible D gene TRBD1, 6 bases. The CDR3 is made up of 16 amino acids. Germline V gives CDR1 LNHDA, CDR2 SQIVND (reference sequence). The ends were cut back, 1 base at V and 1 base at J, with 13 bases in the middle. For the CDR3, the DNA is TGTGCCAGTAGTATAGCCGGGACAAGGACGAACACTGAAGCTTTCTTT. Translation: CASSIAGTRTNTEAFF.

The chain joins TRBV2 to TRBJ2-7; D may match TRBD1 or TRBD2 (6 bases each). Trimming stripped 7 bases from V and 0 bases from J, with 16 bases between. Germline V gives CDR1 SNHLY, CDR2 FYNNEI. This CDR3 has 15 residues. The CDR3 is CASIRGLTDSYEQYF. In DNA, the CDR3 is TGTGCCAGCATCAGGGGACTCACTGACTCCTACGAGCAGTACTTC.

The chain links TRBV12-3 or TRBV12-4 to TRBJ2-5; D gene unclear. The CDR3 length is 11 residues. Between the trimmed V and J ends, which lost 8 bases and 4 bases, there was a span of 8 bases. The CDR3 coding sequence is TGTGCCAGCTCAAGGGTAGAGACCCAGTACTTC. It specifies CASSRVETQYF.

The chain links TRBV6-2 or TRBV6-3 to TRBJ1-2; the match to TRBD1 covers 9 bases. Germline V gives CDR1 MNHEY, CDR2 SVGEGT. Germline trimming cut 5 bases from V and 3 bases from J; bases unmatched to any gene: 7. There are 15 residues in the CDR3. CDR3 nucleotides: TGTGCCAGCAGTCAGCAGGGACAGGGCTACTATGGCTACACCTTC. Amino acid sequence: CASSQQGQGYYGYTF.

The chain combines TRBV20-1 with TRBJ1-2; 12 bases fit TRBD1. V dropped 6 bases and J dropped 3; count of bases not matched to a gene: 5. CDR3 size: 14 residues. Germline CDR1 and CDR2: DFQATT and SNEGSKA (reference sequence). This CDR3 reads CSAGTGGVDYGYTF. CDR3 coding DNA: TGCAGTGCCGGGACAGGGGGCGTCGACTATGGCTACACCTTC.

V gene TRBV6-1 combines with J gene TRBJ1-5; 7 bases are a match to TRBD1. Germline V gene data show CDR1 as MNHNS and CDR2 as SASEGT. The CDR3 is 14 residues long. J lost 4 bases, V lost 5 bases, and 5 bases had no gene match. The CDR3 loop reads CASSPRQGNQPQHF. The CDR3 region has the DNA TGTGCCAGCAGTCCAAGACAGGGAAATCAGCCCCAGCATTTT.

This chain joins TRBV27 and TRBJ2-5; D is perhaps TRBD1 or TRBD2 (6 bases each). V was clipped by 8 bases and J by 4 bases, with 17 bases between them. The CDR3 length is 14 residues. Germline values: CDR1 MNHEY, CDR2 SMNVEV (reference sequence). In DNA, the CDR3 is TGTGCCAGCTCGAGGCCGGGGGCTGGAGAGACCCAGTACTTC. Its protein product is CASSRPGAGETQYF.

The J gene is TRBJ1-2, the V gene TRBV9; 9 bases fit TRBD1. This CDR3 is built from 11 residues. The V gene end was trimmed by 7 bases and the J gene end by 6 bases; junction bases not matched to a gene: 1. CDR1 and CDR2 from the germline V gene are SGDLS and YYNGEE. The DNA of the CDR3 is TGTGCCAGCGGACAGGGGAATGGCTACACCTTC. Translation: CASGQGNGYTF.

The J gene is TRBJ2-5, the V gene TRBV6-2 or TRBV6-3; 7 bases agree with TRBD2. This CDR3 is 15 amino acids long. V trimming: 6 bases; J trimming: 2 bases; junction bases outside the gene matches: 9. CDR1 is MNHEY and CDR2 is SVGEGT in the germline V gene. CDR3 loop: CASSAGRLAQETQYF. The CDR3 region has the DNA TGTGCCAGCAGCGCCGGAAGACTAGCACAAGAGACCCAGTACTTC.

The CDR3, as DNA: TGTGCCACCAGTGATGCCGGACTAGCGGCGGCAGATACGCAGTATTTT. This encodes CATSDAGLAAADTQYF. V is TRBV24-1 and J is TRBJ2-3; 10 bases agree with TRBD2. The junction had 6 bases not matched to a gene; V was cut back by 3 bases and J by 4 bases. There are 16 residues in the CDR3. Germline V lookup: CDR1 KGHDR, CDR2 SFDVKD.

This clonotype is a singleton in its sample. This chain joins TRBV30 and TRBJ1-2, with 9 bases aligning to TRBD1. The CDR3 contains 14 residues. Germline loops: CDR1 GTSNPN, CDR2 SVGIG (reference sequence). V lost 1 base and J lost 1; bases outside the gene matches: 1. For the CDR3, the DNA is TGTGCCTGGAGTGGGGGACAGGGTAACTATGGCTACACCTTC. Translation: CAWSGGQGNYGYTF.

The CDR3 DNA follows: TGTGCCAGCAGTTACTCGGGACTAGCGGGAGGGCTCTCCGAGCAGTACTTC. Residues: CASSYSGLAGGLSEQYF. This chain uses TRBV6-5 with TRBJ2-7; 16 nucleotides match TRBD2. CDR1 MNHEY and CDR2 SVGAGI come from the germline V gene. The CDR3 sequence is 17 residues long. Trimming at V came to 0 bases and at J to 6 bases, leaving 5 bases not matched to a gene.

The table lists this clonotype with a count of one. The CDR3 protein is CASRQMALNTEAFF. CDR3 coding DNA: TGTGCCAGTAGGCAGATGGCGCTGAACACTGAAGCTTTCTTT. This chain joins TRBV19 and TRBJ1-1; D is unclear. Germline V gives CDR1 LNHDA, CDR2 SQIVND (reference sequence). CDR3 length: 14 residues. Trimming left V 6 bases short and J 0 bases short, with 11 bases between.

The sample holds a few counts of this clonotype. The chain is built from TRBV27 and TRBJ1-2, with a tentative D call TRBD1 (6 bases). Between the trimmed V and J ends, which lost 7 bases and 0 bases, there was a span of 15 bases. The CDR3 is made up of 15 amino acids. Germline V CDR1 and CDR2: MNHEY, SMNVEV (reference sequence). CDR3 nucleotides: TGTGCCAGCAAACTACAGGGAAGAGCTAACTATGGCTACACCTTC. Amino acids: CASKLQGRANYGYTF.

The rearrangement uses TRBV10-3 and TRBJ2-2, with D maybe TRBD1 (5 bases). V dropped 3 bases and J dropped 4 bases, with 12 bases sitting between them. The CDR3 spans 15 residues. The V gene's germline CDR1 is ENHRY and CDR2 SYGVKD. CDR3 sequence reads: CAISEQDVPTGELFF. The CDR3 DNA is TGTGCCATCAGTGAACAGGATGTCCCCACCGGGGAGCTGTTTTTT.

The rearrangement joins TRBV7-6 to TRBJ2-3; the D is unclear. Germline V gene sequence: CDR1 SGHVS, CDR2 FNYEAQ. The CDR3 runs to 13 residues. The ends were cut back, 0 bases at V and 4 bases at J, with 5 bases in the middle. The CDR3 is CASSLASPDTQYF. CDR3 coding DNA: TGTGCCAGCAGCTTAGCTTCCCCAGATACGCAGTATTTT.

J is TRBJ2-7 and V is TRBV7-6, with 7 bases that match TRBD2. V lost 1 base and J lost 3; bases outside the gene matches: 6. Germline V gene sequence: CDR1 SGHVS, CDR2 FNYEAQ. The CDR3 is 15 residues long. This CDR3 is CASSLEGRGSYEQYF. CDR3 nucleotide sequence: TGTGCCAGCAGCTTAGAGGGCCGCGGGAGCTACGAGCAGTACTTC.

Here the CDR3 reads CASSSLGRGGSYNEQFF. Written as DNA, the CDR3 is TGTGCCAGCAGCTCATTGGGCAGGGGGGGCTCCTACAATGAGCAGTTCTTC. The chain joins TRBV7-9 to TRBJ2-1; possibly TRBD1 or TRBD2 for D (7 bases each). Between the trimmed V and J ends, which lost 4 bases and 0 bases, there was a span of 16 bases. CDR3 size: 17 residues. Germline loops: CDR1 SEHNR, CDR2 FQNEAQ (reference sequence).

The CDR3 region has the DNA TGCAGTGCTAGTGGGACTAGCGGGAACTCCTACGAGCAGTACTTC. Encoded protein: CSASGTSGNSYEQYF. The J gene is TRBJ2-7, the V gene TRBV20-1; TRBD2 aligns across 13 bases. Germline lookup yields CDR1 DFQATT and CDR2 SNEGSKA (reference sequence). J was trimmed by 0 bases and V by 3 bases; bases with no gene match: 2. The length of the CDR3 is 15 residues.

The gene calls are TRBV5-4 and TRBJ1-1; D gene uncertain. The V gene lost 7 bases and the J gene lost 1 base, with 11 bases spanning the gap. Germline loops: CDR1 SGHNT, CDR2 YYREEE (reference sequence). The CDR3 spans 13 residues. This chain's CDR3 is CASLATGNTEAFF. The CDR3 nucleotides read TGTGCCAGCTTGGCTACGGGGAACACTGAAGCTTTCTTT. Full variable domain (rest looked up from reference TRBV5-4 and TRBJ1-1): ETGVTQSPTHLIKTRGQQVTLRCSSQSGHNTVSWYQQALGQGPQFIFQYYREEENGRGNFPPRFSGLQFPNYSSELNVNALELDDSALYLCASLATGNTEAFFGQGTRLTVV.